This is a list of T cell receptor beta chains from one sample in a study of T-cell reconstitution after alpha-beta-depleted transplantation in children. MiXCR, run by TCRdb on the PCR reads, gives a single entry per CDR3 protein. The data contain roughly 350,000 distinct CDR3 sequences, approximately 10% of them singletons. The specimen was PBMCs from the stem cell graft donor, collected from the stem cell graft. Receptor source: a human donor who donated a stem cell graft to a child with acute lymphoblastic leukemia. The CDR3 runs from the conserved cysteine through the conserved F or W. Fields, in order: V gene, J gene, clone size, D gene, CDR3 DNA, CDR3 protein. D genes are given only for firm matches. The size field is filled for only some rows; it gives once, few, many or a size class.

>TRBV11-2|TRBJ2-7|NA|TRBD2
TGTGCCAGCAGCTTAGTCTCGACTAGCGGGAGAGGGGCCTACGAGCAGTACTTC
CASSLVSTSGRGAYEQYF
>TRBV5-8|TRBJ2-1|NA|NA
TGTGCCAGCAACAGAGACACTCACAATGAGCAGTTCTTC
CASNRDTHNEQFF
>TRBV27|TRBJ2-7|many|TRBD1
TGTGCCAGCAGTTCCCGGAGACTGGACAGGTCCTACGAGCAGTACTTC
CASSSRRLDRSYEQYF
>TRBV5-1|TRBJ2-7|few|NA
TGCGCCAGCAGCTTGATCCGGGGCGAGCAGTACTTC
CASSLIRGEQYF
>TRBV10-2|TRBJ2-2|many|NA
TGCGCCAGCGGATCCGGGGAGCTGTTTTTT
CASGSGELFF
>TRBV27|TRBJ2-7|NA|TRBD1
TGTGCCAGCGGAGACAGGGGGCGCGAGGTCCACGAGCAGTACTTC
CASGDRGREVHEQYF
>TRBV28|TRBJ1-4|NA|NA
TGTGCCAGCAGTCCATTAGTTGCAACTAATGAAAAACTGTTTTTT
CASSPLVATNEKLFF
>TRBV5-1|TRBJ2-3|few|TRBD1
TGCGCCAGCAGCGCCGGGACAGGGGGCTCAGATACGCAGTATTTT
CASSAGTGGSDTQYF
>TRBV29-1|TRBJ1-1|NA|NA
TGCAGCGTGCGGGGCCGGGACGCCACTGAAGCTTTCTTT
CSVRGRDATEAFF
>TRBV5-1|TRBJ2-7|few|NA
TGCGCCAGCAGCTTGGACCCTACGACCGGGGAGCAGTACTTC
CASSLDPTTGEQYF
>TRBV20-1|TRBJ2-2|NA|NA
TGCAGTGCTAGAGATCGACTGGGTAACACCGGGGAGCTGTTTTTT
CSARDRLGNTGELFF
>TRBV6-2/TRBV6-3|TRBJ2-1|many|TRBD2
TGTGCCAGCAGACTAGCGGGAGGATCCTACAATGAGCAGTTCTTC
CASRLAGGSYNEQFF
>TRBV25-1|TRBJ1-5|NA|TRBD1
TGTGCCAGCAGTGAGGGAACAGGGGGTGATCAGCCCCAGCATTTT
CASSEGTGGDQPQHF
>TRBV3-1|TRBJ1-4|many|NA
TGTGCCAGCAGCCAAGGCGCCCGAGGGGCAGAAAAACTGTTTTTT
CASSQGARGAEKLFF
>TRBV7-3|TRBJ2-5|few|NA
TGTGCCAGCAGCCCCGACCGAGAGACCCAGTACTTC
CASSPDRETQYF
>TRBV28|TRBJ2-7|few|NA
TGTGCCAGCAGTTCCCGGGACACCCTCTACGAGCAGTACTTC
CASSSRDTLYEQYF
>TRBV12-3/TRBV12-4|TRBJ1-1|many|NA
TGTGCCAGCAGCTTCTCGGGGAACACTGAAGCTTTCTTT
CASSFSGNTEAFF
>TRBV20-1|TRBJ1-1|NA|TRBD1
TGCAGTGCTAGGGCGCGAGGGGGCACAAGAATGAACACTGAAGCTTTCTTT
CSARARGGTRMNTEAFF
>TRBV7-2|TRBJ2-1|many|NA
TGTGCCAGCAGCTTATTCACGAACCTTGAGCAGTTCTTC
CASSLFTNLEQFF
>TRBV3-1|TRBJ1-2|many|TRBD1
TGTGCCAGCAGCCACTCGACAGGGGGCTACACCTTC
CASSHSTGGYTF
>TRBV29-1|TRBJ1-1|few|TRBD1
TGCAGCGCCAACAGGGGTGGTATGAACACTGAAGCTTTCTTT
CSANRGGMNTEAFF
>TRBV9|TRBJ2-7|many|TRBD1
TGTGCCAGCAGCGTAGGCGAACAGGGGGTCTACGAGCAGTACTTC
CASSVGEQGVYEQYF
>TRBV6-5|TRBJ1-2|NA|TRBD1
TGTGCCAGCAGTTACGGGACAGGTCTTGAGCGAACCTATGGCTACACCTTC
CASSYGTGLERTYGYTF
>TRBV4-1|TRBJ1-2|NA|NA
TGCGCCAGCAGCCAAGTGGGTCAGGTAGGGGGCTACACCTTC
CASSQVGQVGGYTF
>TRBV24-1|TRBJ2-2|few|NA
TGTGCCACCAGCCTCAGGCGAAACACCGGGGAGCTGTTTTTT
CATSLRRNTGELFF
>TRBV5-1|TRBJ1-2|NA|NA
TGCGCCAGCACCCCTGCCGGGGGGGAGAACTATGGCTACACCTTC
CASTPAGGENYGYTF
>TRBV29-1|TRBJ1-1|few|NA
TGCAGCGTGGGCTTGGGGACTGAAGCTTTCTTT
CSVGLGTEAFF
>TRBV3-1|TRBJ2-1|NA|NA
TGTGCCAGCAGCCAAGTAGGGGATGAGCAGTTCTTC
CASSQVGDEQFF
>TRBV10-3|TRBJ1-1|NA|NA
TGTGCCATACAGCAGAACACTGAAGCTTTCTTT
CAIQQNTEAFF
>TRBV15|TRBJ1-1|many|TRBD1
TGTGCCACCAGCAGGGCAGGACAGGGGAACACTGAAGCTTTCTTT
CATSRAGQGNTEAFF
>TRBV9|TRBJ1-1|few|TRBD1
TGTGCCAGCAGCGTAGTGAACAGGGGGGACACTGAAGCTTTCTTT
CASSVVNRGDTEAFF
>TRBV6-1|TRBJ2-7|few|TRBD1
TGTGCCAGCTGCCCTACTTCGGACAGGGAGTTCTACGAGCAGTACTTC
CASCPTSDREFYEQYF
>TRBV28|TRBJ2-4|many|NA
TGTGCCAGCAGTCCGAGGGCGGCCAAAAACATTCAGTACTTC
CASSPRAAKNIQYF
>TRBV28|TRBJ2-1|few|NA
TGTGCCAGCAGTCCAAAAAGACGTCCAAGCCCCGTCTTC
CASSPKRRPSPVF
>TRBV5-5|TRBJ2-1|few|NA
TGTGCCAGCAGCTCCGCCGTTGGGGCCTTGAGCTCCTACAATGAGCAGTTCTTC
CASSSAVGALSSYNEQFF
>TRBV4-1|TRBJ1-6|NA|NA
TGCGCCAGCAGCCCCGGGGGGGGGCCTAATTCACCCCTCCACTTT
CASSPGGGPNSPLHF
>TRBV27|TRBJ2-1|NA|TRBD2
TGTGCCAGCAGTCATCCGCCTAGCGGGAGTTTTGATGAGCAGTTCTTC
CASSHPPSGSFDEQFF
>TRBV27|TRBJ2-5|many|NA
TGTGCCAGCAGCCCATCCCCTGGAGGGGTGGGGGAGACCCAGTACTTC
CASSPSPGGVGETQYF
>TRBV29-1|TRBJ2-1|few|NA
TGCAGCGTTGGGGTCGCCGCGAGCTCCTACAATGAGCAGTTCTTC
CSVGVAASSYNEQFF
>TRBV28|TRBJ1-1|NA|NA
TGTGCCAGCAGTTTATTAGACGGAAGCATGAACACTGAAGCTTTCTTT
CASSLLDGSMNTEAFF
>TRBV30|TRBJ2-1|few|NA
TGTGCCTGGAGTGTGTTGGGCCTGAGCTCCTACAATGAGCAGTTCTTC
CAWSVLGLSSYNEQFF